The 14 T cell receptor beta chains below come from one sample, sequenced in a study of cytomegalovirus exposure and HLA in healthy donors. PCR amplification relied on 60 Vbeta primers (plus 13 Jbeta primers). The assay was immunoSEQ multiplex PCR, and TCRdb's table has in-frame clones only and misses some. The sample consists of under 200,000 clones, roughly 85% of them appearing once. The sequenced sample was PBMCs. All receptors come from a middle-aged woman in good health and CMV-seronegative.

This chain joins TRBV5-4 and TRBJ2-1, with 7 bases that match TRBD1. From germline, CDR1 is SGHNT and CDR2 YYREEE (reference sequence). V gave up 1 base and J gave up 1 base; unmatched junction bases: 14. The CDR3 loop spans 19 amino acids. In DNA form, the CDR3 reads TGTGCCAGCAGCTTGACCCTTTTAACAGGGGCCCTTTCCTACAATGAGCAGTTCTTC. Its translation is CASSLTLLTGALSYNEQFF.

The chain combines TRBV19 with TRBJ2-1; 9 bases map to TRBD1. This CDR3 region has 15 residues. Germline values: CDR1 LNHDA, CDR2 SQIVND (reference sequence). Trimming at V came to 9 bases and at J to 6 bases, leaving 12 bases not matched to a gene. This CDR3 is CASQLAGTGRNEQFF. CDR3 coding DNA: TGTGCCAGCCAACTTGCCGGGACAGGGCGCAATGAGCAGTTCTTC.

The CDR3 protein is CASGVSGRGFETQYF. The CDR3 nucleotides are TGTGCCAGTGGAGTTAGCGGGAGAGGGTTTGAGACCCAGTACTTC. V is TRBV27 and J is TRBJ2-5; 9 nucleotides agree with TRBD2. The CDR3 is made up of 15 amino acids. Looked up from germline, CDR1 is MNHEY and CDR2 is SMNVEV (reference sequence). V was clipped by 9 bases and J by 5 bases; unmatched bases: 13.

This chain connects TRBV19 to TRBJ2-5; no clear D gene. Germline V gene lookup returns CDR1 LNHDA and CDR2 SQIVND (reference sequence). This CDR3 is built from 13 residues. V was shortened by 6 bases and J by 3 bases, with 11 bases between the two germline ends. CDR3 sequence: CASSTVIEETQYF. The CDR3 bases are TGTGCCAGTAGCACGGTCATCGAAGAGACCCAGTACTTC.

The V gene is TRBV7-8, the J gene TRBJ1-1, with D possibly TRBD1 on 5 matching bases. Trimming removed 4 bases from V and 5 bases from J, with 14 bases in between. This CDR3 is built from 14 residues. Per the germline V gene, CDR1 is SGHVS and CDR2 is FQNEAQ. This CDR3 reads CASSWGGLGTEAFF. Written as DNA, the CDR3 is TGTGCCAGCAGCTGGGGGGGATTAGGGACTGAAGCTTTCTTT.

This clone has more than one count but fewer than ten. Its ends do not fully match the called genes, so a read error is possible. V is TRBV4-3 and J is TRBJ1-2, with 7 bases identical to TRBD1. The germline V gene has CDR1 LGHNA and CDR2 YSLEER. The CDR3 runs 13 residues. The CDR3 DNA reads TGCGCCAGCAGCCGGACGTCCGAAGGGGGCGCTCTCTTC. It yields the protein CASSRTSEGGALF.

This clone was seen a handful of times. The chain has TRBV2 and TRBJ1-4; a weak D match, TRBD1 (5 bases). The CDR3 sequence is 15 residues long. The germline V gene encodes CDR1 SNHLY and CDR2 FYNNEI. The ends were cut back, 4 bases at V and 6 bases at J, with 15 bases in the middle. The CDR3 loop reads CASSVAPWGDEKLFF. In DNA, the CDR3 is TGTGCCAGCAGTGTGGCTCCTTGGGGGGATGAAAAACTGTTTTTT.

This sequence joins TRBV6-6 and TRBJ1-2; 8 bases align to TRBD1. The V segment lost 7 bases and the J segment 7 bases; nucleotides outside the gene matches: 11. The length of the CDR3 is 14 residues. CDR1 is MNHNY, CDR2 SVGAGI, per germline (reference sequence). CDR3 residues: CASIPQGEWGGYTF. CDR3 in DNA: TGTGCCAGCATCCCACAGGGGGAATGGGGTGGCTACACCTTC.

The genes are TRBV27 and TRBJ2-1; D gene uncertain. V lost 9 bases to trimming and J lost 7 bases, with 34 bases between them. The V gene's germline CDR1 is MNHEY and CDR2 SMNVEV (reference sequence). The CDR3 sequence is 19 residues long. Here the CDR3 reads CASKIIHTSVRVPSNEQFF. The CDR3 nucleotides are TGTGCCAGTAAAATCATCCACACCTCCGTCCGGGTCCCGTCGAATGAGCAGTTCTTC.

This clone was seen a handful of times. The chain has TRBV7-9 and TRBJ1-1; no clear D gene. V shed 5 bases and J shed 8 bases, with 9 bases lying between them. Germline V gene sequence: CDR1 SEHNR, CDR2 FQNEAQ (reference sequence). The length of the CDR3 is 11 residues. The chain's CDR3 is CASSQSSEAFF. The DNA of the CDR3 is TGTGCCAGCAGCCAATCGAGCGAAGCTTTCTTT.

V usage is TRBV5-1 and J usage is TRBJ1-3, with 9 bases fitting TRBD1. The V gene's germline CDR1 is SGHRS and CDR2 YFSETQ. V lost 4 bases and J lost 6; bases outside the gene matches: 8. The CDR3 totals 15 residues. The CDR3 sequence: CASSANRGLENTIYF. In nucleotides, the CDR3 is TGCGCCAGCAGCGCCAACAGGGGGCTAGAAAACACCATATATTTT.

In this sample, this clone turned up a few times. V is TRBV6-1 and J is TRBJ2-6; D uncertain. CDR1 is MNHNS and CDR2 is SASEGT in the germline V gene. This CDR3 spans 14 amino acids. V was clipped by 7 bases and J by 4 bases, with 11 bases between them. The CDR3 DNA reads as TGTGCCAGCACAAGGATGAGGGGGGCCAACGTCCTGACTTTC. Encoded protein: CASTRMRGANVLTF.

The CDR3 DNA reads as TGTGCCATCAGTGAGACCGACATAAGAATATCCACTGAAGCTTTCTTT. It yields the protein CAISETDIRISTEAFF. The genes are TRBV10-3 and TRBJ1-1; D gene ambiguous. This CDR3 has 16 amino acids. Trimming shortened V by 2 bases and J by 4 bases, and 17 bases separated the two germline ends. CDR1 is ENHRY and CDR2 is SYGVKD in the germline V gene.

V is TRBV14 and J is TRBJ1-2; the D is unclear. Germline V gives CDR1 SGHDN, CDR2 FVKESK. Trimming took off 0 bases at V and 7 bases at J, with 12 bases between the two ends. This CDR3 spans 14 amino acids. In DNA, the CDR3 is TGTGCCAGCAGCCAAGAGCCCAGGTATCGTGGCTACACCTTC. It encodes CASSQEPRYRGYTF.